A single sample gave rise to the 14 T cell receptor beta chains below, sequenced in a study of long-term antiretroviral therapy in people with HIV. Investigators performed immunoSEQ version v3.0 at survey level. Profiling relied on immunoSEQ multiplex PCR, and the TCRdb table lists in-frame clones only, not all of them. The table lists just under 30,000 clones, 70% to 90% of them singletons, with almost 7.5% in the top ten. The specimen was unsorted PBMCs, collected approximately 5 years before starting antiretroviral therapy. The receptor source for this set is a man aged 50 to 60 with HIV.

This chain links TRBV6-5 with TRBJ2-1; perhaps D is TRBD1 or TRBD2 (6 bases each). Germline V gene lookup returns CDR1 MNHEY and CDR2 SVGAGI. Deletions cut 5 bases from V and 4 bases from J, with 12 bases between. The CDR3 length is 14 residues. The CDR3 sequence is CASSQTGLYNEQFF. CDR3 DNA: TGTGCCAGCAGTCAGACAGGACTATACAATGAGCAGTTCTTC.

The rearrangement uses TRBV7-9 and TRBJ2-7; 8 bases are a match to TRBD1. CDR1 and CDR2 from the germline V gene are SEHNR and FQNEAQ (reference sequence). This CDR3 region has 15 residues. With 5 bases clipped from V and 0 bases from J, the junction kept 6 bases outside the gene matches. The CDR3 nucleotides read TGTGCCAGCAGCCTCGGACAGGGCCTCTCCTACGAGCAGTACTTC. This translates into CASSLGQGLSYEQYF.

The CDR3 sequence: CASKRTSGGSSYEQYF. The DNA of the CDR3 is TGTGCCAGCAAACGGACTAGCGGGGGTAGCTCCTACGAGCAGTACTTC. This sequence joins TRBV2 and TRBJ2-7; 13 bases fit TRBD2. Trimming at V came to 7 bases and at J to 0 bases, leaving 6 bases not matched to a gene. CDR1 is SNHLY and CDR2 is FYNNEI in the germline V gene. This CDR3 is built from 16 residues.

The chain recombines TRBV15 with TRBJ1-1; a weak D match, TRBD1 (5 bases). Germline CDR1 reads LNHNV; CDR2 reads YYDKDF (reference sequence). This CDR3 has 15 residues. Trimming took off 1 base at V and 0 bases at J, with 9 bases between the two ends. DNA of the CDR3: TGTGCCACCAGCAGAGGGGGCACGATGAACACTGAAGCTTTCTTT. It specifies CATSRGGTMNTEAFF.

The chain links TRBV7-6 to TRBJ1-1; D call uncertain. V was pared by 3 bases and J by 11 bases, with 16 bases between. Germline CDR1 is SGHVS and CDR2 is FNYEAQ. This CDR3 comprises 13 residues. CDR3 DNA: TGTGCCAGCAGCTTCACTTTCCACACATCGGCTTTCTTT. Translation: CASSFTFHTSAFF.

The V and J genes are TRBV7-6 and TRBJ2-1; 9 bases map to TRBD2. Germline-derived CDR1 and CDR2 are SGHVS and FNYEAQ. J was trimmed by 0 bases and V by 6 bases; bases with no gene match: 12. The CDR3 is made up of 18 amino acids. CDR3 DNA: TGTGCCAGCAGTTCATACGGGGCTAGCGGGAACTCCTACAATGAGCAGTTCTTC. Amino acid sequence: CASSSYGASGNSYNEQFF.

CDR3 amino acids: CATSRDSEAFF. Here the CDR3 DNA reads TGTGCCACCAGCAGAGATTCCGAAGCTTTCTTT. The chain combines TRBV15 with TRBJ1-1, with no clear D. Trimming removed 0 bases from V and 8 bases from J, with 4 bases in between. The CDR3 spans 11 residues. Germline V lookup: CDR1 LNHNV, CDR2 YYDKDF (reference sequence).

The chain uses TRBV7-3 and TRBJ2-5; 9 nucleotides align to TRBD1. This CDR3 is built from 15 residues. The germline V gene has CDR1 SGHTA and CDR2 FQGTGA. V shed 5 bases and J 5 bases; nucleotides not matched to a gene: 9. The CDR3 protein is CASSLRTGVSETQYF. CDR3 nucleotide sequence: TGTGCCAGCAGCCTCCGGACAGGGGTGTCGGAGACCCAGTACTTC.

This chain connects TRBV12-2 to TRBJ2-1. TRBV12-2 is a known pseudogene. This CDR3 has 16 residues. CDR3 region: CASRSPGLVTYNEQFF. CDR3 bases: TGTGCAAGTCGCTCCCCCGGGCTAGTTACTTACAATGAGCAGTTCTTC.

This chain links TRBV7-5 with TRBJ2-2; TRBD1, as called in the table, went unchecked against the DNA. TRBV7-5 is deemed a pseudogene. The CDR3 has 17 amino acids. In DNA form, the CDR3 reads TGTGTCAGAAGCTTGAGGATCAGGGGTTGGGACACCGGGGAGCTGTTTTTT. The encoded protein is CVRSLRIRGWDTGELFF.

The chain combines TRBV6-1 with TRBJ2-7; 13 bases are shared with TRBD2. The length of the CDR3 is 15 residues. Trimming at V came to 6 bases and at J to 5 bases, leaving 7 bases not matched to a gene. Germline V lookup: CDR1 MNHNS, CDR2 SASEGT. The CDR3 DNA is TGTGCCAGCAGCGTTAGGACTAGCGGGAGTGACGAGCAGTACTTC. Protein sequence: CASSVRTSGSDEQYF.

V is TRBV28 and J is TRBJ1-2; possibly TRBD1 for D (6 bases). The CDR3 has 16 residues. V was pared by 3 bases and J by 5 bases, with 19 bases between. Germline V gene sequence: CDR1 MDHEN, CDR2 SYDVKM. The CDR3 bases are TGTGCCAGCAGTTTGGCCGGGGCAGGGCAGGGGTATGGCTACACCTTC. Its translation is CASSLAGAGQGYGYTF.

This clone occurred a few times. The chain combines TRBV6-5 with TRBJ1-1; 7 bases are a match to TRBD1. Looked up from germline, CDR1 is MNHEY and CDR2 is SVGAGI. This CDR3 has 14 amino acids. V was pared by 5 bases and J by 10 bases, with 13 bases of the junction left unmatched. The CDR3 loop reads CASSLDMGTAGAFF. The CDR3 DNA reads as TGTGCCAGCAGTCTAGATATGGGGACAGCGGGAGCTTTCTTT.

J is TRBJ1-1 and V is TRBV9; D call uncertain. There are 13 residues in the CDR3. Germline CDR1 is SGDLS and CDR2 is YYNGEE. V gave up 1 base and J gave up 4 bases, with 8 bases separating them. As DNA, the CDR3 is TGTGCCAGCAGCGTATCCCCCATCACTGAAGCTTTCTTT. Protein product: CASSVSPITEAFF.